This T cell receptor (beta chain) was sequenced in a study of tumor and adjacent non-tumor tissue in lung cancer. Study-level information: Histology: 12 adenocarcinoma, a couple of squamous cell carcinoma, 1 small cell lung cancer. The study's findings and limits: TCR diversity was significantly greater in tumor than normal lung tissue.

The library came from three nested PCR rounds adapted from ARM-PCR protocols. TCRdb passed the multiplex PCR reads through MiXCR, listing each CDR3 protein once. Of about 90,000 distinct CDR3 sequences listed, 76% were seen once; the top ten hold 21%. Notes on this clonotype: Its antigen remains unknown. The junction shows a germline mismatch at one end, possibly a read error.

No cell sorting was done before RNA was extracted from the tissue. The normal lung tissue was taken more than 3 cm from the tumor edge. Newly diagnosed lung cancer patients had thoracic surgery in China, August–late 2014, without prior chemotherapy. Source material: distant non-tumor lung tissue. This receptor was taken from a woman in her forties or fifties with non-small cell lung cancer.

This CDR3 reads CASSLDKGYERYF. The CDR3 DNA reads TGTGCCAGCAGCCTTGACAAGGGCTACGAGCGGTACTTC. The J gene is TRBJ2-7, the V gene TRBV5-5; D is unclear. This CDR3 comprises 13 residues. Per the germline V gene, CDR1 is SGHKS and CDR2 is YYEKEE (reference sequence).